The rows below give T cell receptor beta chains drawn from one sample of a study of T cell changes during pregnancy in multiple sclerosis. Here immunoSEQ multiplex PCR was the method, and the copy in TCRdb shows in-frame clones only, minus some. The table includes about 60,000 clones, 80% to 95% detected once. This specimen was peripheral blood, taken in the second trimester of pregnancy. The receptors derive from a female donor in good health, enrolled as a control in a pregnancy study. CDR3s include the opening cysteine and the closing phenylalanine or tryptophan. The D gene is left open where the match is weak. The size of a clone is reported for some rows only, either as once, few or many, or as a class for expanded clones.

d_call	v_call	j_call	clone_size	cdr3_nt	cdr3_aa
TRBD1	TRBV27	TRBJ1-6	few	TGTGCCAGCAGTTCCCGGACAGGGTATTCACCCCTCCACTTT	CASSSRTGYSPLHF
NA	TRBV9	TRBJ1-1	NA	TGTGCCAGCAGCGTAGGGGGGCTTACTGAAGCTTTCTTT	CASSVGGLTEAFF
NA	TRBV18	TRBJ2-2	NA	TGTGCCAGCTCACCATTGGAGGTTAGGTTATCCGGGGAGCTGTTTTTT	CASSPLEVRLSGELFF
NA	TRBV29-1	TRBJ2-6	NA	TGCAGCGTTGGACAGGGAGGTGCAACTGGGGCCAACGTCCTGACTTTC	CSVGQGGATGANVLTF
NA	TRBV6-1	TRBJ2-4	NA	TGTGCCAGCAGCCCGAAAAACATTCAGTACTTC	CASSPKNIQYF
NA	TRBV6-5	TRBJ1-2	NA	TGTGCCAGCAGTTACTCGAGGGCAGTATATGGCTACACCTTC	CASSYSRAVYGYTF
NA	TRBV7-2	TRBJ2-5	NA	TGTGCCAGCACCACGATGGGGCTGGGGACCCAGTACTTC	CASTTMGLGTQYF
TRBD1	TRBV6-6	TRBJ2-7	NA	TGTGCCAGCAGTTACTCGGTCGGGACAGGTCCCTACGAGCAGTACTTC	CASSYSVGTGPYEQYF
NA	TRBV6-6	TRBJ2-7	NA	TGTGCCAGCACCCCAGGAAACTCCTACGAGCAGTACTTC	CASTPGNSYEQYF
NA	TRBV5-8	TRBJ1-5	NA	TGTGCCAGTGTCGGAGGGTCGGCTTCGGGTCAGCCCCAGCATTTT	CASVGGSASGQPQHF
NA	TRBV11-2	TRBJ2-6	NA	TGTGCCAGCAGCTCAGGCGAGGTCCTGACTTTC	CASSSGEVLTF
NA	TRBV19	TRBJ1-5	few	TGTGCCAGTAGACAGCCCCGAAATAATCAGCCCCAGCATTTT	CASRQPRNNQPQHF
TRBD2	TRBV28	TRBJ2-1	NA	TGTGCCAGCAGCCGAGGACTAGCGGGAGGGCTCTGGGTTTCGGGTCAGTTCTTC	CASSRGLAGGLWVSGQFF
NA	TRBV19	TRBJ1-6	NA	TGTGCCAGTAGTGCGGACGGAGGATTTAATTCACCCCTCCACTTT	CASSADGGFNSPLHF
TRBD2	TRBV6-6	TRBJ2-5	NA	TGTGCCAGCAGTTACGGGGCAGCGGGGGAAGAGACCCAGTACTTC	CASSYGAAGEETQYF
NA	TRBV7-2	TRBJ1-5	NA	TGTGCCAGCACAGCTCTAAGCGGAGCCAATCAGCCCCAGCATTTT	CASTALSGANQPQHF
NA	TRBV6-5	TRBJ1-2	NA	TGTGCCAGCAGCCCTGGGACACCTGCTAACTATGGCTACACCTTC	CASSPGTPANYGYTF
NA	TRBV5-5	TRBJ2-2	NA	TGTGCCAGCAGATTCTACACCGGGGAGCTGTTTTTT	CASRFYTGELFF
TRBD1	TRBV5-1	TRBJ2-7	NA	TGCGCCAGCAGCTGGACCGGGGACAGCGGTCCCTACGAGCAGTACTTC	CASSWTGDSGPYEQYF
NA	TRBV27	TRBJ2-3	NA	TGTGCCAGCCGGACAGGCACAGATACGCAGTATTTT	CASRTGTDTQYF
TRBD2	TRBV29-1	TRBJ2-1	NA	TGCAGCGTTGAAGGGAGTGGGGGAGGGATCAATGAGCAGTTCTTC	CSVEGSGGGINEQFF
TRBD1	TRBV7-9	TRBJ1-5	NA	TGTGCCAGCAGCTTAGCAACAGGGGGGACCAATCAGCCCCAGCATTTT	CASSLATGGTNQPQHF
NA	TRBV21-1	TRBJ2-5	few	TGTGCCAGCAGTAAACAGGGAGGTGGATTGGAGACCCAGTACTTC	CASSKQGGGLETQYF
NA	TRBV9	TRBJ1-6	NA	TGTGCCAGCAGCGTAGACCAGGGCTCACCCCTCCACTTT	CASSVDQGSPLHF
NA	TRBV7-2	TRBJ2-7	NA	TGTGCCAGCAGCATCGGAGGGAGCTCCTACGAGCAGTACTTC	CASSIGGSSYEQYF
NA	TRBV7-3	TRBJ2-5	once	TGTGCCAGCTCCTTGGGGCGGGGTGACCCCCAGTACTTC	CASSLGRGDPQYF
TRBD1	TRBV5-1	TRBJ2-2	NA	TGCGCCAGCAGCCTCACGGGACAGGGGTCGGGTCGTGGAACCGGGGAGCTGTTTTTT	CASSLTGQGSGRGTGELFF
NA	TRBV5-6	TRBJ2-3	NA	TGTGCCAGCAGCTTGGCCATCTTAACGAGCGCCCCAGATACGCAGTATTTT	CASSLAILTSAPDTQYF
NA	TRBV6-6	TRBJ1-2	NA	TGTGCCAGCACCCATTGGGAGTCGGAGTACGGCTACACCTTC	CASTHWESEYGYTF
NA	TRBV4-2	TRBJ2-7	NA	TGTGCCAGCAGCCAACGAGGGGATCAGGGGTCCTACGAGCAGTACTTC	CASSQRGDQGSYEQYF
TRBD1	TRBV27	TRBJ1-5	NA	TGTGCCAGCAGTTTTGCACGGACAGGGGATCAGCCCCAGCATTTT	CASSFARTGDQPQHF
NA	TRBV4-2	TRBJ2-3	NA	TGTGCCAGCAGCCAAGATCGTGAGGGAACAGATACGCAGTATTTT	CASSQDREGTDTQYF
TRBD1	TRBV9	TRBJ2-3	NA	TGTGCCAGCAGCGTAGAGGACAGGCCCACAGATACGCAGTATTTT	CASSVEDRPTDTQYF
NA	TRBV10-3	TRBJ2-1	few	TGTGCCATCAGAAAGGGCCTAGCGTTCAATGAGCAGTTCTTC	CAIRKGLAFNEQFF
NA	TRBV2	TRBJ2-3	NA	TGTGCCAGCCAACGGCGTCTGGGGGGTCCCACAGATACGCAGTATTTT	CASQRRLGGPTDTQYF
NA	TRBV7-2	TRBJ2-7	NA	TGTGCCAGCAGCTTAGCCAGGAACTCCTACGAGCAGTACTTC	CASSLARNSYEQYF
NA	TRBV6-5	TRBJ2-1	NA	TGTGCCAGCAGCTTGTACTCAACCTACAATGAGCAGTTCTTC	CASSLYSTYNEQFF
TRBD1	TRBV6-6	TRBJ1-2	NA	TGTGCCAGCAGTAGCGAGACAGGGTACTATGGCTACACCTTC	CASSSETGYYGYTF
NA	TRBV6-1	TRBJ2-7	NA	TGTGCCAGCAGTGACAGGGAGGAGTACTTC	CASSDREEYF
TRBD2	TRBV27	TRBJ2-1	NA	TGTGCCAGCAGTCCCTGGGAGCCGGGACTAGCCCCCTACAATGAGCAGTTCTTC	CASSPWEPGLAPYNEQFF
TRBD2	TRBV5-6	TRBJ2-5	NA	TGTGCCAGCAGCCCGGAGGTAGCGGGTGGGTTGGAGACCCAGTACTTC	CASSPEVAGGLETQYF
NA	TRBV25-1	TRBJ2-1	NA	TGTGCCAGCAGTGAAGGGAGGCAGGCATACAATGGGCAGTTCTTC	CASSEGRQAYNGQFF
TRBD1	TRBV7-9	TRBJ1-2	NA	TGTGCCAGCAGCTCCACAGGGGGCGTTGGCTATGGCTACACCTTC	CASSSTGGVGYGYTF
TRBD2	TRBV27	TRBJ2-1	NA	TGTGCCAGCAGTTTTCGTGGGGGGGGCAATGAGCAGTTCTTC	CASSFRGGGNEQFF
TRBD1	TRBV28	TRBJ1-1	few	TGTGCCAGCAGTTTATGGACCCTTCTACAATACAGGGGGCACACTGAAGCTTTCTTT	CASSLWTLLQYRGHTEAFF
NA	TRBV25-1	TRBJ2-7	NA	TGTGCCAGCAGTGAAATACGGGTTGGAGTATACGAGCAGTACTTC	CASSEIRVGVYEQYF
NA	TRBV6-1	TRBJ1-6	NA	TGTGCCAGCAGTGCGGGGAGCTCGGAAACACCCCTCCACTTT	CASSAGSSETPLHF
TRBD2	TRBV15	TRBJ2-4	NA	TGTGCCACCAGCCCCGCCGGGGGGGCAGAGGTAGCCAAAAACATTCAGTACTTC	CATSPAGGAEVAKNIQYF
TRBD1	TRBV2	TRBJ1-1	few	TGTGCCAGCAGGGGACAGTTGGGGACTGAAGCTTTCTTT	CASRGQLGTEAFF
TRBD2	TRBV9	TRBJ2-1	few	TGTGCCAGCAGCGTAGGGGGACTAGCGGGCAATGAGCAGTTCTTC	CASSVGGLAGNEQFF
NA	TRBV2	TRBJ2-2	NA	TGTGCCAGCGAGGAGGGAGACACCGGGGAGCTGTTTTTT	CASEEGDTGELFF